Shown below are 16 T cell receptor beta chains from a single sample sequenced in a study of blood T cell repertoires in COVID-19. Data came from immunoSEQ multiplex PCR; TCRdb stores just in-frame clones and leaves some out. The sample has tens of thousands of clones, under 95% seen once. Sequencing was carried out using peripheral blood. The receptors come from a human donor in a cohort sampled during active COVID-19.

The chain combines TRBV27 with TRBJ1-2, with a weak D call TRBD1 (6 bases). This CDR3 contains 15 residues. Germline-derived CDR1 and CDR2 are MNHEY and SMNVEV (reference sequence). V lost 8 bases and J 4 bases, leaving 20 bases between the germline ends. In DNA form, the CDR3 reads TGTGCCAGCCACGGGTGGGGGGGCAATTCCTATGGCTACACCTTC. The encoded protein is CASHGWGGNSYGYTF.

This clone was seen just once. The chain couples TRBV6-1 to TRBJ1-1, with TRBD1 matching 8 bases. The junction had 6 bases not matched to a gene; V was cut back by 2 bases and J by 4 bases. Germline V gene sequence: CDR1 MNHNS, CDR2 SASEGT. The CDR3 sequence is 15 residues long. The CDR3 DNA reads as TGTGCCAGCAGTGAATCAGGGGGCTGGTTCACTGAAGCTTTCTTT. Amino acid sequence: CASSESGGWFTEAFF.

V usage is TRBV6-2 or TRBV6-3 and J usage is TRBJ2-1, with D tentatively TRBD1 (5 bases). Trimming left V 3 bases short and J 8 bases short, with 17 bases between. This CDR3 is 15 amino acids long. Germline loops: CDR1 MNHEY, CDR2 SVGEGT. CDR3 region: CASSYSGYLSDEQFF. The CDR3, as DNA: TGTGCCAGCAGTTATTCAGGGTATCTTTCAGATGAGCAGTTCTTC.

This clone was counted once. The V call is TRBV12-3 or TRBV12-4, the J call TRBJ1-2; D is uncertain. The CDR3 sequence is 11 residues long. With 5 bases removed from V and 9 bases from J, the gap between germline ends came to 10 bases. The CDR3, as DNA: TGTGCCAGCAGTGCCGGGAGCAGCTACACCTTC. Its translation is CASSAGSSYTF.

The rearrangement uses TRBV29-1 and TRBJ2-7; D perhaps matches TRBD1 (7 bases). Germline CDR1 is SQVTM and CDR2 is ANQGSEA. Trimming pared 6 bases from V and 7 bases from J, leaving 19 bases between. The CDR3 length is 13 residues. The CDR3 loop is CSVCDREEGEQYF. The CDR3 bases are TGCAGCGTCTGTGACAGGGAGGAAGGGGAGCAGTACTTC.

The chain carries TRBV11-2 and TRBJ2-7, with D maybe TRBD1 (6 bases). This CDR3 contains 14 residues. Germline V gene sequence: CDR1 SGHAT, CDR2 FQNNGV. Trimming pared 1 base from V and 6 bases from J, leaving 13 bases between. The CDR3 here is CASSLVQGYSEQYF. For the CDR3, the DNA is TGTGCCAGCAGCTTAGTTCAGGGGTACAGCGAGCAGTACTTC.

V and J are TRBV29-1 and TRBJ2-7, with TRBD1 identical over 8 bases. The germline CDR1 and CDR2 sequences are SQVTM and ANQGSEA. The junction had 3 bases not matched to a gene; V was cut back by 7 bases and J by 1 base. The CDR3 runs to 12 residues. The CDR3 sequence is CSARDRSYEQYF. The CDR3 DNA follows: TGCAGCGCCCGGGACAGGTCCTACGAGCAGTACTTC.

The chain uses TRBV27 and TRBJ1-5, with 7 bases lining up with TRBD1. The CDR3 has 15 amino acids. From germline, CDR1 is MNHEY and CDR2 SMNVEV (reference sequence). V trimming: 6 bases; J trimming: 7 bases; junction bases outside the gene matches: 12. The CDR3 DNA is TGTGCCAGCAGACCCCAACAGGGGCTTGGCCAGCCCCAGCATTTT. Its translation is CASRPQQGLGQPQHF.

Judged by abundance, this clone is medium-sized. The chain couples TRBV3-1 (or the pseudogene TRBV3-2) to TRBJ1-2; 11 nucleotides agree with TRBD1. The J segment lost 6 bases and the V segment lost 4 bases, leaving 7 bases of the junction unmatched. The CDR3 has 15 amino acids. CDR1 is LGHDT and CDR2 is YNNKEL in the germline V gene (reference sequence). The DNA of the CDR3 is TGTGCCAGCAGCCTGGACAGGGGGCTCATCAATGGCTACACCTTC. Residues: CASSLDRGLINGYTF.

The chain recombines TRBV27 with TRBJ2-6, with a possible D match to TRBD1 (5 bases). The ends were cut back, 6 bases at V and 2 bases at J, with 26 bases in the middle. The CDR3 length is 20 residues. CDR1 and CDR2 from the germline V gene are MNHEY and SMNVEV (reference sequence). In DNA form, the CDR3 reads TGTGCCAGCAGCCACCGAAGGGTAGGCGCAGGGCTCCCTGGGGCCAACGTCCTGACTTTC. This sequence encodes CASSHRRVGAGLPGANVLTF.

The rearrangement joins TRBV10-3 to TRBJ2-7; 8 nucleotides align to TRBD2. The germline V gene encodes CDR1 ENHRY and CDR2 SYGVKD. The CDR3 totals 13 residues. CDR3: CAIAGGVGDEQYF. The CDR3 DNA is TGTGCGATCGCGGGGGGCGTGGGGGACGAGCAGTACTTC.

The genes are TRBV9 and TRBJ1-5; D may be TRBD1 (5 bases). The V gene's germline CDR1 is SGDLS and CDR2 YYNGEE. The V end was cut by 3 bases, the J end by 6 bases, with 16 bases between. The CDR3 consists of 15 residues. The CDR3: CASSEETGRGQPQHF. As DNA, the CDR3 is TGTGCCAGCAGCGAGGAGACTGGGAGGGGTCAGCCCCAGCATTTT.

The V and J genes are TRBV7-2 and TRBJ1-4; D is perhaps TRBD1 (6 bases). Germline CDR1 SGHTA, CDR2 FQGNSA. Trimming took 1 base from V and 0 from J, leaving 15 bases between them. This CDR3 contains 18 residues. The chain's CDR3 is CASSLEAGAFPTNEKLFF. The DNA for the CDR3 is TGTGCCAGCAGCTTAGAGGCAGGGGCCTTTCCAACTAATGAAAAACTGTTTTTT.

V is TRBV27 and J is TRBJ2-1; no reliable D call. V was clipped by 6 bases and J by 6 bases, with 12 bases between them. This CDR3 has 13 residues. Germline V CDR1 and CDR2: MNHEY, SMNVEV (reference sequence). The CDR3 DNA sequence: TGTGCCAGCAGCCAAAGCCTTTCCAATGAGCAGTTCTTC. Translation gives CASSQSLSNEQFF.

V gene TRBV12-3 or TRBV12-4 combines with J gene TRBJ1-5; D is ambiguous. CDR3 size: 13 residues. V was cut by 1 base and J by 6 bases, with 7 bases left in between. The CDR3 here is CASSLGGSQPQHF. The DNA of the CDR3 is TGTGCCAGCAGTTTAGGCGGGAGTCAGCCCCAGCATTTT.

The chain links TRBV11-2 to TRBJ2-7; 7 bases fit TRBD1. Trimming at V came to 3 bases and at J to 1 base, leaving 12 bases not matched to a gene. The CDR3 spans 17 residues. Germline values: CDR1 SGHAT, CDR2 FQNNGV. This CDR3 is CASSFLTEDRVSYEQYF. CDR3 DNA: TGTGCCAGCAGCTTCCTTACCGAAGACAGGGTTTCCTACGAGCAGTACTTC.